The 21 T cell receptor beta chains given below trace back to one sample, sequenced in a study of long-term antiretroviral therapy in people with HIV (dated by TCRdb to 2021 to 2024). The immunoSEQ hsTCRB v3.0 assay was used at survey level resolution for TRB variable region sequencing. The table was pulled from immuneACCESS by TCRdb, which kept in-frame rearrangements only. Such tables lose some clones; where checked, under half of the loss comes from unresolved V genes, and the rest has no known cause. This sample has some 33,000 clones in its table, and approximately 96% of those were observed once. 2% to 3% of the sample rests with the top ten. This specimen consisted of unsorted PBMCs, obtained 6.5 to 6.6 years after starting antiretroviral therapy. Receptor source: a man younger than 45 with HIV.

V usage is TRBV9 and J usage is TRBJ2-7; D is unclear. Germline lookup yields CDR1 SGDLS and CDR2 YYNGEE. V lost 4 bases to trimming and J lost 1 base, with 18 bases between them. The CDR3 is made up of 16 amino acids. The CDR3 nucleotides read TGTGCCAGCAGCCCAGGAGCTGGAGTCTCTTCCTACGAGCAGTACTTC. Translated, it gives CASSPGAGVSSYEQYF.

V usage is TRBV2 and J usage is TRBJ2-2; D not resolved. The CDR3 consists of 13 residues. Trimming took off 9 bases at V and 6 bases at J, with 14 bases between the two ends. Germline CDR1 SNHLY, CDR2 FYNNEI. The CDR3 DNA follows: TGTGCCAGTTCGGGCACTAACCCCGGGGAGCTGTTTTTT. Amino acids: CASSGTNPGELFF.

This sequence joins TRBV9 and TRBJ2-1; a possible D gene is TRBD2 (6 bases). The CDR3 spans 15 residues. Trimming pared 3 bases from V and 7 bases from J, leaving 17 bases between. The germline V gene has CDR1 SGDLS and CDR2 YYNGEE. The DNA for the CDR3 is TGTGCCAGCAGCGCAAACCGGGACTCATCGAATGAGCAGTTCTTC. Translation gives CASSANRDSSNEQFF. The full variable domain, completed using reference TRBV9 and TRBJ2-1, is DSGVTQTPKHLITATGQRVTLRCSPRSGDLSVYWYQQSLDQGLQFLIQYYNGEERAKGNILERFSAQQFPDLHSELNLSSLELGDSALYFCASSANRDSSNEQFFGPGTRLTVL.

In DNA, the CDR3 is TGTGCCAGCAGCTGGACGGGAGGCTCCTATGAGCAGTTCTTC. This translates into CASSWTGGSYEQFF. The J gene is TRBJ2-1, the V gene TRBV11-2, with 7 bases lining up with TRBD2. The V gene's germline CDR1 is SGHAT and CDR2 FQNNGV. This CDR3 has 14 amino acids. V trimming: 4 bases; J trimming: 8 bases; junction bases outside the gene matches: 8.

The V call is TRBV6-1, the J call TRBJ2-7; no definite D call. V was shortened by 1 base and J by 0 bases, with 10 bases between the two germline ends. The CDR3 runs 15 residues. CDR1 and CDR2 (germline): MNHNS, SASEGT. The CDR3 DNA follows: TGTGCCAGCAGTGAAGAAGTAACGGACTCCTACGAGCAGTACTTC. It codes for CASSEEVTDSYEQYF.

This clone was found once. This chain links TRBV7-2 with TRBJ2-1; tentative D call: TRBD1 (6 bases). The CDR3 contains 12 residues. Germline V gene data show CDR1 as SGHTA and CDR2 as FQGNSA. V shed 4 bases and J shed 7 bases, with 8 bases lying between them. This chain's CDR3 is CASSSQGNEQFF. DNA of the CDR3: TGTGCCAGCAGCTCACAGGGAAATGAGCAGTTCTTC.

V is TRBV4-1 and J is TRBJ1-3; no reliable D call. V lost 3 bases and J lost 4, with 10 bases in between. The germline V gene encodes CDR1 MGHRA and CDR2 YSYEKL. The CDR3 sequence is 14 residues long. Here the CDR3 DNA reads TGCGCCAGCAGCCACTTAACAAAAGGAAACACCATATATTTT. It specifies CASSHLTKGNTIYF.

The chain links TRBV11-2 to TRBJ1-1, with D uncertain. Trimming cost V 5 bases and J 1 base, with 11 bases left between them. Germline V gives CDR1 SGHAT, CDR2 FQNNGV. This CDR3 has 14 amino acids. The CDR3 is CASSGQRRNTEAFF. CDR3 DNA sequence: TGTGCCAGCAGCGGCCAGAGGAGGAACACTGAAGCTTTCTTT.

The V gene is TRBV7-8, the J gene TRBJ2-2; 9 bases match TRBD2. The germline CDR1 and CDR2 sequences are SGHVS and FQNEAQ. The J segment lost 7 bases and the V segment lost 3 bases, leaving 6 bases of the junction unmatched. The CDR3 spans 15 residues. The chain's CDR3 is CASSFSGSSHGELFF. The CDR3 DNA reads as TGTGCCAGCAGCTTTAGCGGGAGTTCCCACGGGGAGCTGTTTTTT.

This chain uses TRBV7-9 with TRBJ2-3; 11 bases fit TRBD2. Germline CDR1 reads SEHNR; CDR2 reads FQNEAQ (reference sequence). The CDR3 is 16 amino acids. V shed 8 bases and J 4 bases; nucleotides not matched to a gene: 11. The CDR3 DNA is TGTGCCAGCGGTATTACTAGCGGGAGTAGCCCAGATACGCAGTATTTT. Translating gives CASGITSGSSPDTQYF.

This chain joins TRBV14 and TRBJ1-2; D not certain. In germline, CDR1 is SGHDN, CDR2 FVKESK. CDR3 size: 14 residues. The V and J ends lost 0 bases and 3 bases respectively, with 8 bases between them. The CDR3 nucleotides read TGTGCCAGCAGCCAAGATGGAGAGGACTATGGCTACACCTTC. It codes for CASSQDGEDYGYTF.

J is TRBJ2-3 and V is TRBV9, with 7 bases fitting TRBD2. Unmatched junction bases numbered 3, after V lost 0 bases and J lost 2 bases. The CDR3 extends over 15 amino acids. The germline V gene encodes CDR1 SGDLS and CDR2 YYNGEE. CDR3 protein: CASSVVGGNTDTQYF. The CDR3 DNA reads TGTGCCAGCAGCGTAGTGGGGGGGAACACAGATACGCAGTATTTT.

The CDR3 spells CASSNRDMREKLFF. The CDR3 nucleotides read TGTGCCAGCAGCAACCGGGACATGAGAGAAAAACTGTTTTTT. This rearrangement joins TRBV7-9 to TRBJ1-4; a weak D match, TRBD1 (6 bases). Germline assignment: CDR1 SEHNR and CDR2 FQNEAQ (reference sequence). This CDR3 comprises 14 residues. Trimming cost V 5 bases and J 8 bases, with 15 bases left between them.

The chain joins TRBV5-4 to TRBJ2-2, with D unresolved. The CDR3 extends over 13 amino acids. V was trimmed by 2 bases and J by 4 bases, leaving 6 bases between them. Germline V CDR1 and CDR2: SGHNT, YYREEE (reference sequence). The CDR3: CASSFGFTGELFF. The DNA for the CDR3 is TGTGCCAGCAGCTTCGGGTTCACCGGGGAGCTGTTTTTT.

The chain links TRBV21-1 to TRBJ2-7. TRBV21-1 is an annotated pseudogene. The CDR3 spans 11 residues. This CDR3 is CASSKAPEQYF. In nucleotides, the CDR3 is TGTGCCAGCAGCAAAGCTCCCGAGCAGTACTTC.

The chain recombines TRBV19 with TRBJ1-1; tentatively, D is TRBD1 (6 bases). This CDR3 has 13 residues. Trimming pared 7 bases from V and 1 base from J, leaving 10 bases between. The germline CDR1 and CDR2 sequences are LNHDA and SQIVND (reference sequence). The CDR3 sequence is CASTGVRNTEAFF. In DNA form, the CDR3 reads TGTGCCAGTACAGGGGTCAGGAACACTGAAGCTTTCTTT.

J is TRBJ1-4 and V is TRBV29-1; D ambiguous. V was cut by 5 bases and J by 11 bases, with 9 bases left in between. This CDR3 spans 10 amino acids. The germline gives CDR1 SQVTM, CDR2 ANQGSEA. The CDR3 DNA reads TGCAGCGTTCTTGCCGGGAAACTGTTTTTT. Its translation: CSVLAGKLFF. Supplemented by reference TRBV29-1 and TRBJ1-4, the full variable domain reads SAVISQKPSRDICQRGTSLTIQCQVDSQVTMMFWYRQQPGQSLTLIATANQGSEATYESGFVIDKFPISRPNLTFSTLTVSNMSPEDSSIYLCSVLAGKLFFGSGTQLSVL.

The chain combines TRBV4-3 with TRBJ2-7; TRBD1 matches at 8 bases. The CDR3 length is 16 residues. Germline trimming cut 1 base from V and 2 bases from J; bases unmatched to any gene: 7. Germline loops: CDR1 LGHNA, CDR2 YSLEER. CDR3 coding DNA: TGCGCCAGCAGCCAAGGGGCAGGACAGGGAACCTACGAGCAGTACTTC. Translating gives CASSQGAGQGTYEQYF.

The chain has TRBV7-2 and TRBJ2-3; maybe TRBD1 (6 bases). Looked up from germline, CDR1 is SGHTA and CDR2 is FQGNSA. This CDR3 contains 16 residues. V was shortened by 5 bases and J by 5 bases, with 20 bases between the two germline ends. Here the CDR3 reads CASSRTGTLLVDTQYF. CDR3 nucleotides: TGTGCCAGCAGCCGAACCGGGACACTTTTAGTAGATACGCAGTATTTT. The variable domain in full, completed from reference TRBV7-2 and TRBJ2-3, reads GAGVSQSPSNKVTEKGKDVELRCDPISGHTALYWYRQSLGQGLEFLIYFQGNSAPDKSGLPSDRFSAERTGGSVSTLTIQRTQQEDSAVYLCASSRTGTLLVDTQYFGPGTRLTVL.

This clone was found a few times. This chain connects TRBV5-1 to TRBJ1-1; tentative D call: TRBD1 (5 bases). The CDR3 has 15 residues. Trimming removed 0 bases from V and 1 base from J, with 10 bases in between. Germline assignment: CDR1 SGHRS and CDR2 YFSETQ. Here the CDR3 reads CASSLASGRNTEAFF. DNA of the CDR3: TGCGCCAGCAGCTTGGCCTCAGGGAGGAACACTGAAGCTTTCTTT.

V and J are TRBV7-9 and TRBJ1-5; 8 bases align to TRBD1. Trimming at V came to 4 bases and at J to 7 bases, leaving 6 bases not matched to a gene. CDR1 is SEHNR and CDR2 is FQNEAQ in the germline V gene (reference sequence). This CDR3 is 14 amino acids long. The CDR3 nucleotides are TGTGCCAGCAGCTATCAGGGGGCTCGGCAGCCCCAGCATTTT. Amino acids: CASSYQGARQPQHF.